A selection of T cell receptor beta chains follows, all from one sample in a study of blood T cell repertoires in COVID-19. Produced via immunoSEQ multiplex PCR; TCRdb's table is partial and in-frame only. The table has around 190,000 clones, more than 80% seen once. The sample was peripheral blood. The source of these receptors is a woman aged 60-70 years with acute or convalescent COVID-19. CDR3s include the opening cysteine and the closing phenylalanine or tryptophan. The D gene is left open where the match is weak. Size values are once, few and many counts, or a class for expanded clones, and some rows have none.

size	D	length	J	V	CDR3	DNA
NA	NA	13	TRBJ1-1	TRBV6-1	CASRTGLNAEAFF	TGTGCCAGCAGAACAGGGCTTAACGCTGAAGCTTTCTTT
NA	TRBD2	13	TRBJ2-2	TRBV29-1	CSVAPAGGGELFF	TGCAGCGTTGCCCCAGCGGGAGGCGGGGAGCTGTTTTTT
NA	TRBD2	17	TRBJ2-7	TRBV7-9	CASSLGLAGEVSYEQYF	TGTGCCAGCAGCTTAGGGTTAGCGGGAGAAGTCTCCTACGAGCAGTACTTC
NA	NA	15	TRBJ2-2	TRBV24-1	CATSLDSTNTGELFF	TGTGCCACCAGCTTGGACAGTACGAACACCGGGGAGCTGTTTTTT
NA	NA	15	TRBJ2-1	TRBV11-2	CASSFEAGSYNEQFF	TGTGCCAGCAGCTTCGAGGCGGGCTCCTACAATGAGCAGTTCTTC
NA	NA	14	TRBJ2-7	TRBV6-5	CASGGTYSSYEQYF	TGTGCCAGTGGGGGGACTTATTCCTCCTACGAGCAGTACTTC
NA	NA	14	TRBJ1-2	TRBV4-2	CASSHEQGVYGYTF	TGTGCCAGCAGCCATGAACAGGGAGTCTATGGCTACACCTTC
NA	NA	11	TRBJ2-3	TRBV10-1	CASSEAGAQYF	TGCGCCAGCAGTGAAGCCGGAGCGCAGTATTTT
few	NA	13	TRBJ1-3	TRBV10-3	CAISAVSGNTIYF	TGTGCCATCAGTGCTGTATCCGGAAACACCATATATTTT
NA	NA	15	TRBJ1-4	TRBV19	CASSILGQSNEKLFF	TGTGCCAGTAGTATCCTAGGACAGTCTAATGAAAAACTGTTTTTT
NA	NA	14	TRBJ1-5	TRBV10-3	CAIGRGREGQPQHF	TGTGCCATCGGGAGGGGCAGGGAAGGTCAGCCCCAGCATTTT
NA	NA	14	TRBJ1-6	TRBV7-2	CASSEGQSHSPLHF	TGTGCCAGCAGCGAAGGACAGAGCCACTCACCCCTCCACTTT
NA	TRBD1	16	TRBJ1-2	TRBV24-1	CATRPPPGQGMDGYTF	TGTGCCACCAGACCACCCCCGGGACAGGGGATGGACGGCTACACCTTC
NA	TRBD1	13	TRBJ2-7	TRBV5-4	CASSQGGQGEQYF	TGTGCCAGCAGCCAAGGGGGCCAAGGCGAGCAGTACTTC
NA	TRBD2	16	TRBJ2-1	TRBV7-2	CASSLGTSGAYNEQFF	TGTGCCAGCAGCTTGGGGACTAGCGGGGCATACAATGAGCAGTTCTTC
NA	NA	15	TRBJ2-2	TRBV15	CATSRGRDDTGELFF	TGTGCCACCAGCAGAGGCAGGGATGACACCGGGGAGCTGTTTTTT